This entry lists 32 T cell receptor beta chains sequenced from one sample in a study of blood T cell repertoires in COVID-19. This table comes from immunoSEQ multiplex PCR, and its TCRdb copy is limited to in-frame clones, with some not included. The sample contains 200,000 to 250,000 clones, about 88% of which appear only once. Specimen: PBMCs or T cells enriched from blood (not recorded which). The receptors were gathered from a woman aged 25-40 years who had been exposed to COVID-19.

J is TRBJ2-1 and V is TRBV28; D possibly corresponds to TRBD2 (5 bases). Looked up from germline, CDR1 is MDHEN and CDR2 is SYDVKM. The V end was cut by 0 bases, the J end by 9 bases, with 15 bases between. The CDR3 is 15 amino acids. The CDR3 DNA is TGTGCCAGCAGTTTATGGATCCCCACTAGATCTGAGCAGTTCTTC. Its protein is CASSLWIPTRSEQFF. The entire variable domain, with the rest obtained from reference TRBV28 and TRBJ2-1, is as follows: DVKVTQSSRYLVKRTGEKVFLECVQDMDHENMFWYRQDPGLGLRLIYFSYDVKMKEKGDIPEGYSVSREKKERFSLILESASTNQTSMYLCASSLWIPTRSEQFFGPGTRLTVL.

The rearrangement uses TRBV6-4 and TRBJ1-6, with D hard to call. V dropped 10 bases and J dropped 5 bases, with 24 bases sitting between them. CDR1 is MRHNA and CDR2 is SNTAGT in the germline V gene. The CDR3 is made up of 17 amino acids. The CDR3 DNA reads TGTGCCACCAGCCCAAGACATGAGACGGTTAATAATTCACCCCTCCACTTT. It encodes CATSPRHETVNNSPLHF.

This clone has a single count. The rearrangement links TRBV9 to TRBJ2-3; D may be TRBD2 (5 bases). V gave up 6 bases and J gave up 4 bases, with 12 bases separating them. Germline CDR1 SGDLS, CDR2 YYNGEE. The CDR3 runs to 13 residues. The CDR3 loop reads CASTALSADTQYF. CDR3 bases: TGTGCCAGCACCGCCCTTAGCGCAGATACGCAGTATTTT.

This clone is large. V is TRBV2 and J is TRBJ2-6; 8 bases map to TRBD1. Looked up from germline, CDR1 is SNHLY and CDR2 is FYNNEI. The CDR3 consists of 19 residues. The J segment lost 0 bases and the V segment lost 6 bases, leaving 13 bases of the junction unmatched. The CDR3 is CASSIPTGTGSSGANVLTF. Here the CDR3 DNA reads TGTGCCAGCAGCATACCTACCGGGACAGGAAGCTCTGGGGCCAACGTCCTGACTTTC. The entire variable domain, with the rest obtained from reference TRBV2 and TRBJ2-6, is as follows: EPEVTQTPSHQVTQMGQEVILRCVPISNHLYFYWYRQILGQKVEFLVSFYNNEISEKSEIFDDQFSVERPDGSNFTLKIRSTKLEDSAMYFCASSIPTGTGSSGANVLTFGAGSRLTVL.

Here the CDR3 reads CASSYSFEMNTEAFF. CDR3 DNA sequence: TGTGCCAGCAGTTACTCTTTTGAGATGAACACTGAAGCTTTCTTT. V usage is TRBV6-5 and J usage is TRBJ1-1, with D uncertain. The length of the CDR3 is 15 residues. Germline V gene sequence: CDR1 MNHEY, CDR2 SVGAGI. The germline V and J ends were trimmed by 0 bases and 0 bases, with 8 bases remaining between them.

The chain carries TRBV5-1 and TRBJ2-1, with 8 bases matching TRBD2. CDR3 length: 15 amino acids. The V gene end was trimmed by 1 base and the J gene end by 5 bases; junction bases not matched to a gene: 5. Per germline, CDR1 SGHRS and CDR2 YFSETQ. The CDR3 protein is CASSLTGGPNNEQFF. Here the CDR3 DNA reads TGCGCCAGCAGCTTGACGGGGGGGCCTAACAATGAGCAGTTCTTC.

The genes are TRBV27 and TRBJ2-3, with D perhaps TRBD2 (6 bases). CDR1 and CDR2 (germline): MNHEY, SMNVEV (reference sequence). This CDR3 is built from 17 residues. Between the trimmed V and J ends, which lost 4 bases and 6 bases, there was a span of 23 bases. The CDR3 region has the DNA TGTGCCAGCAGTTCCCGATCGACTAGGTCGGGGTTGGATACGCAGTATTTT. This translates into CASSSRSTRSGLDTQYF.

The chain is built from TRBV19 and TRBJ1-2; D gene unclear. CDR1 and CDR2 from the germline V gene are LNHDA and SQIVND (reference sequence). Between the trimmed V and J ends, which lost 3 bases and 2 bases, there was a span of 10 bases. The CDR3 has 14 residues. The CDR3 here is CASSIRGDNYGYTF. The CDR3 bases are TGTGCCAGTAGTATCCGCGGCGACAACTATGGCTACACCTTC.

The chain joins TRBV10-1 to TRBJ2-7; 8 bases match TRBD1. The germline V gene encodes CDR1 WNHNN and CDR2 SYGVQD (reference sequence). V lost 4 bases and J lost 3; bases outside the gene matches: 2. The CDR3 is 13 residues long. In DNA form, the CDR3 reads TGCGCCAGCAGTGCTGGACAGGGCTACGAGCAGTACTTC. It is translated as CASSAGQGYEQYF.

Only one count was recorded for this clone. This chain connects TRBV6-5 to TRBJ2-7, with 10 bases matching TRBD1. The CDR3 is 15 amino acids. The junction had 6 bases not matched to a gene; V was cut back by 6 bases and J by 1 base. Germline V CDR1 and CDR2: MNHEY, SVGAGI. The CDR3 nucleotides are TGTGCCAGCAGATCCGGACAGGGGGGGTCCTACGAGCAGTACTTC. Translating gives CASRSGQGGSYEQYF.

The J gene is TRBJ2-5, the V gene TRBV28; tentatively, D is TRBD1 (8 bases). CDR1 is MDHEN, CDR2 SYDVKM, per germline. The CDR3 totals 14 residues. V was clipped by 6 bases and J by 1 base, with 12 bases between them. CDR3 in DNA: TGTGCCAGCAGCAGCGGGACAGGCCAAGAGACCCAGTACTTC. It specifies CASSSGTGQETQYF.

This clone showed up just a few times. V gene TRBV10-3 combines with J gene TRBJ1-6; D gene ambiguous. V lost 4 bases to trimming and J lost 5 bases, with 9 bases between them. The CDR3 extends over 14 amino acids. CDR1 is ENHRY and CDR2 is SYGVKD in the germline V gene. CDR3 loop: CAISGAVDNSPLHF. The CDR3 nucleotides read TGTGCCATCAGTGGGGCAGTGGATAATTCACCCCTCCACTTT.

The chain links TRBV29-1 to TRBJ2-3; 10 bases line up with TRBD1. Germline V gives CDR1 SQVTM, CDR2 ANQGSEA. Unmatched junction bases numbered 5, after V lost 6 bases and J lost 5 bases. The CDR3 runs to 13 residues. Here the CDR3 reads CSVDRGQGDTQYF. DNA of the CDR3: TGCAGCGTAGACAGGGGGCAGGGAGATACGCAGTATTTT.

This clone was seen more than once but under ten times. This chain links TRBV6-5 with TRBJ2-7; TRBD1 matches 9 bases. V shed 8 bases and J 5 bases; nucleotides not matched to a gene: 7. The CDR3 runs to 13 residues. CDR1 MNHEY and CDR2 SVGAGI come from the germline V gene. CDR3 nucleotide sequence: TGTGCCAGCCAATTCGGGACAGGGAACGAGCAGTACTTC. It yields the protein CASQFGTGNEQYF.

This chain connects TRBV7-8 to TRBJ1-1; 9 bases are a match to TRBD1. The trim removed 3 bases at V and 4 bases at J, leaving 6 bases unmatched. Germline CDR1 reads SGHVS; CDR2 reads FQNEAQ. The length of the CDR3 is 15 residues. The chain's CDR3 is CASSFSGTGLTEAFF. The DNA of the CDR3 is TGTGCCAGCAGCTTCTCCGGGACAGGGCTCACTGAAGCTTTCTTT.

This clone came up once. This sequence joins TRBV5-1 and TRBJ1-1, with 9 nucleotides matching TRBD1. The germline V gene has CDR1 SGHRS and CDR2 YFSETQ. Unmatched junction bases numbered 6, after V lost 2 bases and J lost 4 bases. This CDR3 is built from 15 residues. CDR3 bases: TGCGCCAGCAGCTTAAACAGGGGGCGTTTCACTGAAGCTTTCTTT. This translates into CASSLNRGRFTEAFF.

The CDR3 is CATSEGRYNNEQFF. Written as DNA, the CDR3 is TGTGCCACCAGTGAGGGCCGATATAACAATGAGCAGTTCTTC. The chain joins TRBV24-1 to TRBJ2-1; D not resolved. Germline loops: CDR1 KGHDR, CDR2 SFDVKD. The germline V and J ends were trimmed by 4 bases and 5 bases, with 11 bases remaining between them. The length of the CDR3 is 14 residues.

This clone has a handful of counts. This chain links TRBV5-1 with TRBJ1-1; possible D gene TRBD1, 6 bases. This CDR3 region has 14 residues. Between the trimmed V and J ends, which lost 1 base and 2 bases, there was a span of 9 bases. Germline V gene lookup returns CDR1 SGHRS and CDR2 YFSETQ. The CDR3 is CASSLTDRNTEAFF. The CDR3 nucleotides read TGCGCCAGCAGCTTGACGGACAGAAACACTGAAGCTTTCTTT.

V and J are TRBV12-5 and TRBJ1-4; D may be TRBD1 (6 bases). V lost 1 base and J 7 bases, leaving 13 bases between the germline ends. The germline V gene has CDR1 LGHNT and CDR2 FRNRAP. This CDR3 comprises 15 residues. This CDR3 is CASGLEEEGGEKLFF. The CDR3, as DNA: TGTGCTAGTGGTTTGGAAGAGGAAGGGGGTGAAAAACTGTTTTTT. Variable domain in full (rest from reference TRBV12-5 and TRBJ1-4): DARVTQTPRHKVTEMGQEVTMRCQPILGHNTVFWYRQTMMQGLELLAYFRNRAPLDDSGMPKDRFSAEMPDATLATLKIQPSEPRDSAVYFCASGLEEEGGEKLFFGSGTQLSVL.

The chain uses TRBV18 and TRBJ1-5; 9 bases line up with TRBD1. J lost 4 bases, V lost 3 bases, and 7 bases had no gene match. There are 16 residues in the CDR3. Germline V lookup: CDR1 KGHSH, CDR2 LQKENI. The chain's CDR3 is CASSPIRTGENQPQHF. For the CDR3, the DNA is TGTGCCAGCTCACCGATTCGGACAGGGGAAAATCAGCCCCAGCATTTT.

The chain uses TRBV27 and TRBJ2-7, with a possible D match to TRBD2 (7 bases). Germline-derived CDR1 and CDR2 are MNHEY and SMNVEV (reference sequence). The CDR3 runs 14 residues. V was cut by 6 bases and J by 2 bases, with 14 bases left in between. The CDR3: CASSPLGGAYEQYF. CDR3 bases: TGTGCCAGCAGCCCTCTAGGGGGGGCCTACGAGCAGTACTTC.

The chain couples TRBV30 to TRBJ2-1, with TRBD1 identical over 7 bases. Germline-derived CDR1 and CDR2 are GTSNPN and SVGIG (reference sequence). This CDR3 is built from 11 residues. The V and J ends lost 5 bases and 13 bases, in that order; junction bases with no gene match: 8. CDR3 residues: CAWGTTGVQFF. The CDR3 DNA reads TGTGCCTGGGGGACCACAGGGGTCCAGTTCTTC. Filled out from reference TRBV30 and TRBJ2-1, the complete variable domain reads SQTIHQWPATLVQPVGSPLSLECTVEGTSNPNLYWYRQAAGRGLQLLFYSVGIGQISSEVPQNLSASRPQDRQFILSSKKLLLSDSGFYLCAWGTTGVQFFGPGTRLTVL.

V and J are TRBV7-8 and TRBJ1-3; D not certain. This CDR3 has 15 amino acids. Germline V gives CDR1 SGHVS, CDR2 FQNEAQ. V lost 5 bases, J lost 0 bases, and 11 bases lay in between. The CDR3 bases are TGTGCCAGCAGCGCCAGGCACAGCTCTGGAAACACCATATATTTT. As protein: CASSARHSSGNTIYF.

The V gene is TRBV7-2, the J gene TRBJ1-1, with 7 nucleotides matching TRBD1. The CDR3 spans 14 residues. CDR1 and CDR2 (germline): SGHTA, FQGNSA. V gave up 6 bases and J gave up 3 bases; unmatched junction bases: 7. CDR3 in DNA: TGTGCCAGCAGTCAACAGGGGAGAGACACTGAAGCTTTCTTT. It yields the protein CASSQQGRDTEAFF.

This sequence joins TRBV5-1 and TRBJ2-2; 8 nucleotides match TRBD1. V dropped 4 bases and J dropped 1; count of bases not matched to a gene: 12. Per germline, CDR1 SGHRS and CDR2 YFSETQ. The length of the CDR3 is 18 residues. In DNA form, the CDR3 reads TGCGCCAGCAGCGCTTTGACAGGGGCTGGATTGAACACCGGGGAGCTGTTTTTT. Translating it yields CASSALTGAGLNTGELFF.

This clone has a handful of counts. The chain couples TRBV2 to TRBJ2-2, with D possibly matching TRBD1 (5 bases). The CDR3 is made up of 15 amino acids. Germline V gene sequence: CDR1 SNHLY, CDR2 FYNNEI. The V end lost 3 bases, the J end lost 1 base, and 9 bases lay between the germline ends. This CDR3 reads CASSDRQGNTGELFF. The CDR3 DNA reads as TGTGCCAGCAGTGACCGTCAGGGGAACACCGGGGAGCTGTTTTTT.

The genes are TRBV7-2 and TRBJ1-1; 7 bases agree with TRBD1. This CDR3 spans 15 amino acids. Germline CDR1 is SGHTA and CDR2 is FQGNSA. V lost 1 base to trimming and J lost 1 base; unmatched junction nucleotides: 3. CDR3 loop: CASSLVGQKNTEAFF. In nucleotides, the CDR3 is TGTGCCAGCAGCTTAGTGGGACAGAAGAACACTGAAGCTTTCTTT. The whole variable domain, filled in from reference TRBV7-2 and TRBJ1-1, reads GAGVSQSPSNKVTEKGKDVELRCDPISGHTALYWYRQSLGQGLEFLIYFQGNSAPDKSGLPSDRFSAERTGGSVSTLTIQRTQQEDSAVYLCASSLVGQKNTEAFFGQGTRLTVV.

The chain joins TRBV7-8 to TRBJ1-2; tentative D call: TRBD1 (6 bases). This CDR3 comprises 16 residues. Germline V gene data show CDR1 as SGHVS and CDR2 as FQNEAQ. Trimming stripped 5 bases from V and 6 bases from J, with 22 bases between. CDR3 region: CASSRYRAGAGNGYTF. In DNA, the CDR3 is TGTGCCAGCAGCCGGTACAGGGCAGGTGCCGGGAATGGCTACACCTTC.

CDR3 sequence (DNA): TGCGCCAGCAGCTCTCGACAGGTACCCAATTCACCCCTCCACTTT. Translation: CASSSRQVPNSPLHF. This chain uses TRBV5-1 with TRBJ1-6, with a possible D match to TRBD1 (6 bases). The CDR3 consists of 15 residues. Germline CDR1 reads SGHRS; CDR2 reads YFSETQ. V was trimmed by 3 bases and J by 7 bases, leaving 14 bases between them.

This clone turned up a few times. The V call is TRBV5-1, the J call TRBJ2-1, with 10 nucleotides matching TRBD2. The V gene's germline CDR1 is SGHRS and CDR2 YFSETQ. The CDR3 is 15 amino acids. The junction had 8 bases not matched to a gene; V was cut back by 2 bases and J by 9 bases. In DNA, the CDR3 is TGCGCCAGCAGCTTAAGGGCTAGCGGGGGCACTGAGCAGTTCTTC. Protein product: CASSLRASGGTEQFF.

This clone was seen only once. The genes are TRBV10-3 and TRBJ2-5; D might be TRBD2 (5 bases). The CDR3 runs 16 residues. Trimming took off 0 bases at V and 5 bases at J, with 16 bases between the two ends. The V gene's germline CDR1 is ENHRY and CDR2 SYGVKD. The CDR3 DNA reads TGTGCCATCAGTGAGTCTCACGGGATAGACCCGGAGACCCAGTACTTC. Its protein is CAISESHGIDPETQYF.

V usage is TRBV24-1 and J usage is TRBJ1-5; TRBD1 is a possible D gene (5 bases). CDR1 and CDR2 from the germline V gene are KGHDR and SFDVKD. This CDR3 comprises 14 residues. The ends were cut back, 0 bases at V and 4 bases at J, with 6 bases in the middle. The CDR3 here is CATSDLAGNQPQHF. As DNA, the CDR3 is TGTGCCACCAGTGATTTGGCAGGGAATCAGCCCCAGCATTTT.